The rows below give T cell receptor beta chains drawn from one sample of a study of blood T cell repertoires in COVID-19. TCRdb keeps only in-frame clones here, not all; method: immunoSEQ multiplex PCR. The sample records about 240,000 clones, about 84% being singletons. The sample taken for sequencing was peripheral blood. These receptors all come from a man at least 80 years old with acute or convalescent COVID-19. The CDR3 runs from the conserved cysteine through the conserved F or W. Fields, in order: D gene, J gene, V gene, clone size, CDR3 protein, CDR3 DNA. A D gene is named only where the DNA matches it firmly. Rows may omit the clone size; those that give it use once, few, many or a size class.

d_gene: TRBD2
j_gene: TRBJ2-1
v_gene: TRBV6-2/TRBV6-3
abundance: -
CDR3aa: CASSFSGTSTTNEQFF
CDR3nt: TGTGCCAGCAGTTTCTCCGGGACTAGCACAACCAATGAGCAGTTCTTC

d_gene: TRBD2
j_gene: TRBJ2-1
v_gene: TRBV28
abundance: -
CDR3aa: CASSLVTSGRGNEQFF
CDR3nt: TGTGCCAGCAGTTTGGTGACTAGCGGGAGGGGTAACGAGCAGTTCTTC

d_gene: -
j_gene: TRBJ2-1
v_gene: TRBV28
abundance: -
CDR3aa: CASSLPLGVNEQFF
CDR3nt: TGTGCCAGCAGTTTGCCGCTAGGGGTCAATGAGCAGTTCTTC

d_gene: -
j_gene: TRBJ2-5
v_gene: TRBV5-4
abundance: -
CDR3aa: CASSLDGGQETQYF
CDR3nt: TGTGCCAGCAGCTTGGACGGAGGCCAAGAGACCCAGTACTTC

d_gene: TRBD1
j_gene: TRBJ1-5
v_gene: TRBV6-2/TRBV6-3
abundance: few
CDR3aa: CASSRPGQGDNQPQHF
CDR3nt: TGTGCCAGCAGTCGTCCGGGACAGGGGGACAATCAGCCCCAGCATTTT

d_gene: TRBD2
j_gene: TRBJ2-1
v_gene: TRBV29-1
abundance: -
CDR3aa: CSGQAGPTSEQFF
CDR3nt: TGCAGCGGACAAGCGGGGCCGACCAGTGAGCAGTTCTTC

d_gene: -
j_gene: TRBJ1-5
v_gene: TRBV19
abundance: -
CDR3aa: CASSIPRQPQHF
CDR3nt: TGTGCCAGTAGTATCCCCCGGCAGCCCCAGCATTTT

d_gene: -
j_gene: TRBJ1-2
v_gene: TRBV5-1
abundance: -
CDR3aa: CASSRGHDYGYTF
CDR3nt: TGCGCCAGCAGCCGGGGTCATGACTATGGCTACACCTTC

d_gene: -
j_gene: TRBJ1-5
v_gene: TRBV6-5
abundance: few
CDR3aa: CASSLDAGSNQPQHF
CDR3nt: TGTGCCAGCAGCCTTGATGCGGGTAGCAATCAGCCCCAGCATTTT

d_gene: TRBD1
j_gene: TRBJ1-2
v_gene: TRBV28
abundance: -
CDR3aa: CASRGQPQLSF
CDR3nt: TGTGCCAGCCGGGGACAGCCCCAGCTCTCCTTC

d_gene: -
j_gene: TRBJ1-1
v_gene: TRBV9
abundance: -
CDR3aa: CASSVTGTMNTEAFF
CDR3nt: TGTGCCAGCAGCGTAACCGGGACAATGAACACTGAAGCTTTCTTT

d_gene: -
j_gene: TRBJ2-1
v_gene: TRBV15
abundance: -
CDR3aa: CATRTGELYNEQFF
CDR3nt: TGTGCCACCAGGACGGGGGAACTATACAATGAGCAGTTCTTC

d_gene: -
j_gene: TRBJ1-2
v_gene: TRBV4-3
abundance: few
CDR3aa: CASSQAGEYYGYTF
CDR3nt: TGCGCCAGCAGCCAAGCGGGGGAATACTATGGCTACACCTTC

d_gene: TRBD2
j_gene: TRBJ2-7
v_gene: TRBV5-1
abundance: -
CDR3aa: CASSSIAGGAYEQYF
CDR3nt: TGCGCCAGCAGCTCAATAGCGGGAGGTGCCTACGAGCAGTACTTC

d_gene: -
j_gene: TRBJ2-6
v_gene: TRBV4-3
abundance: -
CDR3aa: CASSQDSSGANVLTF
CDR3nt: TGCGCCAGCAGCCAAGATAGTTCTGGGGCCAACGTCCTGACTTTC

d_gene: -
j_gene: TRBJ1-2
v_gene: TRBV12-3/TRBV12-4
abundance: -
CDR3aa: CASSTGVYGYTF
CDR3nt: TGTGCCAGCAGCACAGGAGTCTATGGCTACACCTTC

d_gene: -
j_gene: TRBJ1-1
v_gene: TRBV18
abundance: -
CDR3aa: CASSPTGNTEAFF
CDR3nt: TGTGCCAGCTCGCCTACAGGGAACACTGAAGCTTTCTTT

d_gene: TRBD1
j_gene: TRBJ1-6
v_gene: TRBV5-1
abundance: few
CDR3aa: CARTGPLSSYNSPLHF
CDR3nt: TGCGCCAGGACAGGGCCGCTGAGCTCCTATAATTCACCCCTCCACTTT

d_gene: TRBD1
j_gene: TRBJ2-7
v_gene: TRBV18
abundance: -
CDR3aa: CASSPVHVDRQSYEQYF
CDR3nt: TGTGCCAGCTCACCAGTTCACGTGGACAGGCAGTCCTACGAGCAGTACTTC

d_gene: -
j_gene: TRBJ1-3
v_gene: TRBV9
abundance: -
CDR3aa: CASSVSEQDSGNTIYF
CDR3nt: TGTGCCAGCAGCGTTTCAGAACAGGACTCTGGAAACACCATATATTTT

d_gene: TRBD2
j_gene: TRBJ2-5
v_gene: TRBV7-2
abundance: -
CDR3aa: CASSFRAGVETQYF
CDR3nt: TGTGCCAGCAGCTTTCGAGCGGGGGTGGAGACCCAGTACTTC

d_gene: -
j_gene: TRBJ2-7
v_gene: TRBV2
abundance: -
CDR3aa: CASSGLGGYEQYF
CDR3nt: TGTGCCAGCAGTGGACTAGGCGGCTACGAGCAGTACTTC

d_gene: TRBD1
j_gene: TRBJ2-5
v_gene: TRBV7-9
abundance: -
CDR3aa: CASSLGQGQETQYF
CDR3nt: TGTGCCAGCAGCTTAGGACAGGGTCAAGAGACCCAGTACTTC

d_gene: TRBD1
j_gene: TRBJ1-5
v_gene: TRBV19
abundance: -
CDR3aa: CASSNGGRGTQHF
CDR3nt: TGTGCCAGTAGTAACGGAGGCAGGGGGACCCAGCATTTT

d_gene: TRBD1
j_gene: TRBJ2-7
v_gene: TRBV6-6
abundance: -
CDR3aa: CASSQPGQGGHEQYF
CDR3nt: TGTGCCAGCAGCCAACCGGGACAGGGGGGCCACGAGCAGTACTTC

d_gene: TRBD1
j_gene: TRBJ2-3
v_gene: TRBV11-2
abundance: -
CDR3aa: CASSLRTGGFTDTQYF
CDR3nt: TGTGCCAGCAGCTTGAGGACAGGGGGCTTTACAGATACGCAGTATTTT

d_gene: TRBD1
j_gene: TRBJ1-2
v_gene: TRBV7-2
abundance: -
CDR3aa: CASSLRFTDRAYTF
CDR3nt: TGTGCCAGCAGCTTAAGGTTCACGGACAGGGCCTACACCTTC

d_gene: TRBD1
j_gene: TRBJ1-6
v_gene: TRBV7-9
abundance: -
CDR3aa: CASSPGTANSPLHF
CDR3nt: TGTGCCAGCAGCCCCGGGACAGCGAATTCACCCCTCCACTTT

d_gene: -
j_gene: TRBJ1-1
v_gene: TRBV21-1
abundance: -
CDR3aa: CASSKLLPEGTEAFF
CDR3nt: TGTGCCAGCAGCAAATTGCTTCCCGAGGGCACTGAAGCTTTCTTT

d_gene: -
j_gene: TRBJ2-7
v_gene: TRBV14
abundance: -
CDR3aa: CASSQDGGPLSEQYF
CDR3nt: TGTGCCAGCAGCCAAGACGGGGGGCCTTTAAGCGAGCAGTACTTC

d_gene: -
j_gene: TRBJ1-4
v_gene: TRBV3-1/TRBV3-2
abundance: -
CDR3aa: CASSQDNPTGNEKLFF
CDR3nt: TGTGCCAGCAGCCAAGATAACCCGACGGGTAATGAAAAACTGTTTTTT

d_gene: TRBD1
j_gene: TRBJ1-6
v_gene: TRBV28
abundance: -
CDR3aa: CASSPRTGPNSPLHF
CDR3nt: TGTGCCAGCAGTCCGCGGACAGGCCCTAATTCACCCCTCCACTTT

d_gene: -
j_gene: TRBJ2-7
v_gene: TRBV5-1
abundance: -
CDR3aa: CASRSLYEQYF
CDR3nt: TGCGCCAGCAGGTCCCTCTACGAGCAGTACTTC

d_gene: TRBD1
j_gene: TRBJ1-3
v_gene: TRBV9
abundance: -
CDR3aa: CASSVTGQGGGNTIYF
CDR3nt: TGTGCCAGCAGCGTAACGGGACAGGGGGGAGGTAACACCATATATTTT

d_gene: TRBD2
j_gene: TRBJ2-3
v_gene: TRBV7-9
abundance: -
CDR3aa: CASSREGGYEDTQYF
CDR3nt: TGTGCCAGCAGCCGCGAGGGAGGGTATGAGGATACGCAGTATTTT

d_gene: -
j_gene: TRBJ1-3
v_gene: TRBV12-2
abundance: -
CDR3aa: CASRPPGHRAFYSGNTIYF
CDR3nt: TGTGCAAGTCGACCACCGGGACACCGCGCATTCTACTCTGGAAACACCATATATTTT

d_gene: TRBD1
j_gene: TRBJ1-2
v_gene: TRBV5-4
abundance: many
CDR3aa: CASSGDRVGGYTF
CDR3nt: TGTGCCAGCAGCGGGGACAGGGTCGGCGGCTACACCTTC

d_gene: -
j_gene: TRBJ1-2
v_gene: TRBV24-1
abundance: -
CDR3aa: CATSDWGRSYGYTF
CDR3nt: TGTGCCACCAGTGACTGGGGCCGATCCTATGGCTACACCTTC

d_gene: -
j_gene: TRBJ1-4
v_gene: TRBV5-1
abundance: -
CDR3aa: CASTREGGKLFF
CDR3nt: TGCGCCAGCACCCGAGAGGGTGGAAAACTGTTTTTT

d_gene: TRBD2
j_gene: TRBJ2-3
v_gene: TRBV25-1
abundance: -
CDR3aa: CASSEFAGGTQYF
CDR3nt: TGTGCCAGCAGTGAATTTGCGGGGGGTACGCAGTATTTT

d_gene: -
j_gene: TRBJ2-2
v_gene: TRBV7-9
abundance: -
CDR3aa: CASSSGLPNTGELFF
CDR3nt: TGTGCCAGCAGCTCGGGACTGCCAAACACCGGGGAGCTGTTTTTT

d_gene: TRBD2
j_gene: TRBJ2-7
v_gene: TRBV7-9
abundance: few
CDR3aa: CASSPTPSGLQAYEQYF
CDR3nt: TGTGCCAGCAGCCCAACCCCGTCGGGACTACAAGCCTACGAGCAGTACTTC

d_gene: -
j_gene: TRBJ1-2
v_gene: TRBV7-2
abundance: -
CDR3aa: CASSLAQGSNGYTF
CDR3nt: TGTGCCAGCAGCTTAGCACAGGGAAGCAATGGCTACACCTTC

d_gene: TRBD1
j_gene: TRBJ1-4
v_gene: TRBV6-5
abundance: -
CDR3aa: CASSYSYRGRGEKLFF
CDR3nt: TGTGCCAGCAGTTACTCGTACAGGGGGCGGGGAGAAAAACTGTTTTTT

d_gene: TRBD2
j_gene: TRBJ2-3
v_gene: TRBV3-1/TRBV3-2
abundance: -
CDR3aa: CASSYEPGLAGARNTQYF
CDR3nt: TGTGCCAGCAGCTATGAGCCGGGACTAGCGGGGGCGAGAAATACGCAGTATTTT

d_gene: -
j_gene: TRBJ1-2
v_gene: TRBV5-5
abundance: -
CDR3aa: CASSLDPGRARGYTF
CDR3nt: TGTGCCAGCAGCTTGGACCCCGGCAGGGCCCGCGGCTACACCTTC

d_gene: -
j_gene: TRBJ2-1
v_gene: TRBV7-2
abundance: -
CDR3aa: CASSLQGSYNEQFF
CDR3nt: TGTGCCAGCAGCTTACAGGGTTCCTACAATGAGCAGTTCTTC